This TCR beta chain was sequenced in a study of CD8+ T cells in alopecia areata. For the study at large: Tofacitinib continued for 6 to 18 months and was then withheld for 6 months.

The germline CDR1 and CDR2 sequences are SGHRS and YFSETQ. The trim removed 0 bases at V and 4 bases at J, leaving 1 base unmatched. The CDR3 has 14 residues. Researchers took lesional scalp punch biopsies and peripheral blood from people who were alopecia areata patients. RNA extraction was followed by reverse transcription into cDNA, which acted as the sequencing template. The data were produced by immunoSEQ multiplex PCR, yet TCRdb's version contains in-frame clones alone and is incomplete. The sample records about 130,000 clones, about 60% being singletons. Specimen: CD4+ T cells sorted from blood, collected at week 0. The sequence was collected from a human donor with alopecia areata. This chain uses TRBV5-1 with TRBJ1-3, with TRBD1 identical over 7 bases. The CDR3 reads CASSLGDRGNTIYF. The CDR3, as DNA: TGCGCCAGCAGCTTGGGGGACAGAGGAAACACCATATATTTT.